The 6 T cell receptor beta chains below all came from one sample that was sequenced in a study of shared clonotypes between healthy human individuals. The protocol was immunoSEQ multiplex PCR, while the TCRdb copy is restricted to in-frame clones and leaves out a portion. The sample has about 2.1 million clones, just under 95% seen once; the top ten hold over 1.5%. Naive CD8 cells lacked CD45RO, underwent positive selection for CCR7 and left out terminally differentiated effector memory CD45RA+ cells. Sequenced: naive CD8+ T cells from PBMCs. These receptors were taken from a man younger than 35 in good health. Some clones in this sample may be carry-over from other donors' samples.

This clone was found once. The CDR3 region has the DNA TGTGCCAGCAGCTTAGGTCTGACCGGGGGCACTGAAGCTTTCTTT. Translation gives CASSLGLTGGTEAFF. The V call is TRBV7-2, the J call TRBJ1-1; maybe TRBD1 (5 bases). The germline V and J ends were trimmed by 1 base and 4 bases, with 13 bases remaining between them. The CDR3 totals 15 residues. The germline gives CDR1 SGHTA, CDR2 FQGNSA.

The V call is TRBV25-1, the J call TRBJ2-1; D call uncertain. CDR1 MGHDK and CDR2 SYGVNS come from the germline V gene. Trimming left V 2 bases short and J 0 bases short, with 5 bases between. The CDR3 is 14 amino acids. CDR3 bases: TGTGCCAGCAGTGAAGCTAGCTCCTACAATGAGCAGTTCTTC. Translated, it gives CASSEASSYNEQFF.

The rearrangement uses TRBV7-3 and TRBJ2-7; the D is unclear. The CDR3 covers 10 residues. Germline CDR1 reads SGHTA; CDR2 reads FQGTGA. V was pared by 4 bases and J by 3 bases, with 1 base between. CDR3 coding DNA: TGTGCCAGCAGCTGCTACGAGCAGTACTTC. Translating it yields CASSCYEQYF.

The rearrangement joins TRBV7-8 to TRBJ2-2; D not resolved. CDR1 is SGHVS and CDR2 is FQNEAQ in the germline V gene. This CDR3 has 14 amino acids. The germline V and J ends were trimmed by 5 bases and 2 bases, with 9 bases remaining between them. The CDR3: CASSNRANTGELFF. The CDR3, as DNA: TGTGCCAGCAGCAACCGGGCCAACACCGGGGAGCTGTTTTTT.

The chain employs TRBV27 and TRBJ2-3; TRBD1 or TRBD2 may be the D gene (6 bases each). This CDR3 is 17 amino acids long. The V and J ends lost 0 bases and 3 bases respectively, with 16 bases between them. CDR1 and CDR2 (germline): MNHEY, SMNVEV (reference sequence). CDR3 region: CASSLSSGGAGTDTQYF. The DNA of the CDR3 is TGTGCCAGCAGTTTATCTTCCGGGGGCGCGGGGACAGATACGCAGTATTTT.

J is TRBJ2-5 and V is TRBV7-9; 7 nucleotides match TRBD2. This CDR3 contains 16 residues. Germline values: CDR1 SEHNR, CDR2 FQNEAQ (reference sequence). V gave up 2 bases and J gave up 2 bases; unmatched junction bases: 8. Here the CDR3 DNA reads TGTGCCAGCAGCTTATTGATCGGGGGAGGGCAAGAGACCCAGTACTTC. Encoded protein: CASSLLIGGGQETQYF.